The text below deals with one T cell receptor (beta chain). There are a few counts of this clone. No cognate antigen has been identified for it. No qualities accompany the bases; no much larger clone lies one base away. This specimen belongs to a study of blood T cell repertoires in COVID-19 (dated by TCRdb to 2019 to 2021). As for the study more broadly: Samples covering the acute and convalescent phases of COVID-19 were provided by collaborators in the United States, Italy and Spain. Samples came from the ongoing ImmuneRACE study (first 160 participants) plus 1,254 subjects from 6 global collaborators. Where available, HLA class I and class II types were obtained from metadata supplied by the sample provider rather than from assay-based typing. The repertoires were released in a freely available public database intended as a resource for research on the immune response to SARS-CoV-2. A de-identified subject ID, COVID-19 status, age in years and sex were almost always included in the sample metadata. Subjects who had been exposed to COVID-19, were actively infected with it, or had recovered from it provided the deeply sampled blood TCRbeta repertoires that made up the dataset. The material from the prospective study consisted of cDNA or gDNA derived from T cells, B-cell-depleted T cells, or PBMCs. Results the study describes overall, beyond this receptor: The quantity of clinical and demographic metadata differed by source and by participant and was supplied without curation.

The immunoSEQ Assay, a bias-controlled multiplex PCR, was used to amplify TCRbeta CDR3 regions from genomic DNA. The paper's data handling went like this. Nucleated cell counts per sample were estimated from amplification of reference gene primers within the assay. To quantify the absolute abundance of each unique TCRbeta CDR3 rearrangement, sequence reads were collapsed and filtered. Productive Simpson clonality was computed per sample as the square root of Simpson's diversity index over productive rearrangements. TCRdb re-hosts the immuneACCESS table, in-frame sequences only. Its copies lack some clones; in the studies checked, an unresolved V gene accounts for under half of them, and the cause for the rest is not known. V and J calls plus clone size are reproduced from that table; the DNA served to infer D and trimming. The table for this sample lists 100,000 or so clones; 81% of them were counted only once. Roughly 10% of the sample is in the top ten clones.

The collaborating institutions used their own protocols to collect whole blood in K2EDTA tubes. For TCRbeta analysis, collaborators shipped samples as frozen whole blood, isolated PBMCs, or DNA extracted from either of those sample types. The receptor was derived from a woman in her seventies with acute or convalescent COVID-19. Sequencing used peripheral blood.

The bases read TGTGCCAGCAGTTTCCGTGAGACAGGGAACACTGAAGCTTTCTTT. It codes for CASSFRETGNTEAFF. The rearrangement combines TRBV7-2 with TRBJ1-1, and TRBD1 may be the D gene, going by 6 matching bases. According to the germline V gene, CDR1 reads SGHTA and CDR2 reads FQGNSA. Inclusive of the bounding cysteine and phenylalanine, the CDR3 is 15 residues long. Left in the record is the CDR3 DNA by itself, 45 bases read in frame from the first base. V is clipped by 6 bases and J by 1 base, and the sequence between their germline boundaries is 15 bases long. Joined to the reference TRBV7-2 and TRBJ1-1 proteins, this CDR3 gives the full variable domain: GAGVSQSPSNKVTEKGKDVELRCDPISGHTALYWYRQSLGQGLEFLIYFQGNSAPDKSGLPSDRFSAERTGGSVSTLTIQRTQQEDSAVYLCASSFRETGNTEAFFGQGTRLTVV.